The clone carrying this T cell receptor (beta chain) was seen at least ten times. This record comes from a study of early T cells in non-severe SARS-CoV-2 infection. At the level of the study: Sequencing of unsorted whole blood was done on bulk RNA, leaving chains unpaired.

The trim removed 6 bases at V and 6 bases at J, leaving 10 bases unmatched. This CDR3 region has 15 residues. CDR1 is MNHNS, CDR2 SASEGT, per germline. Individual cDNA molecules were tagged with unique molecular identifiers, the study reported. TCRdb fed the 5' RACE reads into MiXCR, producing one record per CDR3 protein. Of roughly 75,000 distinct CDR3 sequences in the sample, over 9% were seen once. Sequenced: whole blood. The clonotype was recovered from an adult who was a healthcare worker with PCR-confirmed SARS-CoV-2 infection or an uninfected control (not recorded which). This sequence joins TRBV6-1 and TRBJ2-2; 7 bases agree with TRBD2. The CDR3 nucleotides read TGTGCCAGCAGCCTTGAGGGAGGGCGGTCCGGGGAGCTGTTTTTT. It codes for CASSLEGGRSGELFF.